A selection of T cell receptor beta chains follows, all from one sample in a study of cytomegalovirus exposure and HLA in healthy donors. TCRdb's copy holds only in-frame clones and misses some; the assay was immunoSEQ multiplex PCR. Of around 200,000 clones listed, less than 90% are singletons. Sequencing was carried out using PBMCs. The receptors were gathered from a man aged 50 to 59 in good health and CMV-seronegative. Both conserved end residues are part of each CDR3. The order of the fields is V gene, clone size, D gene, J gene, CDR3 protein, CDR3 DNA. The D gene is left open where the match is weak. Clone size appears in some rows only: once, few, many, or a class for an expanded clone.

v_gene: TRBV5-1
abundance: .
d_gene: .
j_gene: TRBJ2-5
CDR3aa: CASSLGGPYETQYF
CDR3nt: TGCGCCAGCAGCTTGGGTGGCCCTTATGAGACCCAGTACTTC

v_gene: TRBV5-1
abundance: once
d_gene: .
j_gene: TRBJ2-3
CDR3aa: CASSLVRLASSTDTQYF
CDR3nt: TGCGCCAGCAGCTTGGTCCGGCTAGCGTCCAGCACAGATACGCAGTATTTT

v_gene: TRBV29-1
abundance: .
d_gene: .
j_gene: TRBJ2-1
CDR3aa: CSVAVDSYNEQFF
CDR3nt: TGCAGCGTGGCCGTGGACAGTTACAATGAGCAGTTCTTC

v_gene: TRBV7-2
abundance: .
d_gene: TRBD2
j_gene: TRBJ2-7
CDR3aa: CASSSWTSGRSHEQYF
CDR3nt: TGTGCCAGCAGCTCCTGGACTAGCGGGAGGTCCCACGAGCAGTACTTC

v_gene: TRBV18
abundance: .
d_gene: TRBD1
j_gene: TRBJ2-7
CDR3aa: CASSPETGGAGYEQYF
CDR3nt: TGTGCCAGCTCACCTGAAACAGGGGGCGCAGGCTACGAGCAGTACTTC

v_gene: TRBV5-1
abundance: .
d_gene: .
j_gene: TRBJ2-1
CDR3aa: CASSSDPGSNEQFF
CDR3nt: TGCGCCAGCAGCTCTGATCCGGGTTCGAATGAGCAGTTCTTC

v_gene: TRBV5-1
abundance: .
d_gene: .
j_gene: TRBJ2-7
CDR3aa: CASSRSDRGGYEQYF
CDR3nt: TGCGCCAGCAGCCGCTCCGACAGGGGAGGGTACGAGCAGTACTTC

v_gene: TRBV4-1
abundance: .
d_gene: TRBD2
j_gene: TRBJ2-1
CDR3aa: CASRPGLAGARNEQFF
CDR3nt: TGCGCCAGCAGACCCGGACTAGCGGGGGCCAGGAATGAGCAGTTCTTC

v_gene: TRBV6-1
abundance: .
d_gene: TRBD1
j_gene: TRBJ2-1
CDR3aa: CASSATGGAYNEQFF
CDR3nt: TGTGCCAGCAGTGCGACAGGGGGGGCTTACAATGAGCAGTTCTTC

v_gene: TRBV7-9
abundance: .
d_gene: .
j_gene: TRBJ2-7
CDR3aa: CASRLQGLGEQYF
CDR3nt: TGTGCCAGCAGATTACAGGGTCTGGGCGAGCAGTACTTC

v_gene: TRBV2
abundance: .
d_gene: TRBD1
j_gene: TRBJ1-2
CDR3aa: CASSEDRGRFGYTF
CDR3nt: TGTGCCAGCAGTGAGGACAGGGGAAGATTTGGCTACACCTTC

v_gene: TRBV7-2
abundance: .
d_gene: .
j_gene: TRBJ1-2
CDR3aa: CASSKQGPRYGYTF
CDR3nt: TGTGCCAGCAGTAAGCAGGGGCCTCGGTATGGCTACACCTTC

v_gene: TRBV20-1
abundance: once
d_gene: .
j_gene: TRBJ1-2
CDR3aa: CSASSLYGYTF
CDR3nt: TGCAGTGCTAGCAGTCTCTATGGCTACACCTTC

v_gene: TRBV19
abundance: .
d_gene: .
j_gene: TRBJ1-5
CDR3aa: CASSTTGKTRNNQPQHF
CDR3nt: TGTGCCAGTAGTACCACAGGCAAGACACGGAACAATCAGCCCCAGCATTTT

v_gene: TRBV5-1
abundance: .
d_gene: TRBD1
j_gene: TRBJ2-4
CDR3aa: CASSHDREKNIQYF
CDR3nt: TGCGCCAGCAGCCACGACAGGGAGAAAAACATTCAGTACTTC

v_gene: TRBV6-5
abundance: .
d_gene: .
j_gene: TRBJ1-2
CDR3aa: CASSEGFPYTF
CDR3nt: TGTGCCAGCAGTGAGGGATTTCCCTACACCTTC

v_gene: TRBV6-5
abundance: .
d_gene: .
j_gene: TRBJ1-3
CDR3aa: CASSYSSRASGNTIYF
CDR3nt: TGTGCCAGCAGTTACTCGTCGAGGGCGTCGGGAAACACCATATATTTT

v_gene: TRBV6-5
abundance: .
d_gene: .
j_gene: TRBJ1-1
CDR3aa: CASSYVITGFTEAFF
CDR3nt: TGTGCCAGCAGTTACGTCATAACGGGATTCACTGAAGCTTTCTTT

v_gene: TRBV5-1
abundance: .
d_gene: .
j_gene: TRBJ2-7
CDR3aa: CASSTGEAPYEQYF
CDR3nt: TGCGCCAGCAGTACCGGGGAGGCTCCTTACGAGCAGTACTTC

v_gene: TRBV5-1
abundance: .
d_gene: .
j_gene: TRBJ1-4
CDR3aa: CASSKLATNEKLFF
CDR3nt: TGCGCCAGCAGCAAGCTAGCAACTAATGAAAAACTGTTTTTT

v_gene: TRBV15
abundance: few
d_gene: .
j_gene: TRBJ1-4
CDR3aa: CATSRDGGDGGEKLFF
CDR3nt: TGTGCCACCAGCAGAGATGGAGGGGACGGCGGTGAAAAACTGTTTTTT

v_gene: TRBV5-5
abundance: .
d_gene: TRBD1
j_gene: TRBJ1-2
CDR3aa: CASSSGQGGSYGYTF
CDR3nt: TGTGCCAGCAGCTCGGGACAGGGAGGTAGCTATGGCTACACCTTC

v_gene: TRBV9
abundance: .
d_gene: .
j_gene: TRBJ1-6
CDR3aa: CASSVGRSSYNSPLHF
CDR3nt: TGTGCCAGCAGCGTAGGAAGGAGCTCCTATAATTCACCCCTCCACTTT

v_gene: TRBV6-6
abundance: .
d_gene: .
j_gene: TRBJ2-1
CDR3aa: CASTDLYNEQFF
CDR3nt: TGTGCCAGCACCGACTTGTACAATGAGCAGTTCTTC

v_gene: TRBV11-2
abundance: .
d_gene: TRBD2
j_gene: TRBJ2-1
CDR3aa: CASSSGLAGGEQFF
CDR3nt: TGTGCCAGCAGCTCGGGACTAGCGGGGGGTGAGCAGTTCTTC

v_gene: TRBV7-9
abundance: .
d_gene: TRBD2
j_gene: TRBJ2-7
CDR3aa: CASTGTSGSYEQYF
CDR3nt: TGTGCCAGCACCGGGACTAGCGGCTCCTACGAGCAGTACTTC

v_gene: TRBV5-1
abundance: .
d_gene: TRBD2
j_gene: TRBJ2-2
CDR3aa: CASSPGQERLAGVGTGELFF
CDR3nt: TGCGCCAGCAGCCCGGGACAGGAGAGACTAGCGGGAGTCGGTACCGGGGAGCTGTTCTTT

v_gene: TRBV7-8
abundance: .
d_gene: TRBD2
j_gene: TRBJ2-1
CDR3aa: CASSLLAGGDNEQFF
CDR3nt: TGTGCCAGCAGCTTACTAGCGGGGGGGGACAATGAGCAGTTCTTC

v_gene: TRBV11-3
abundance: once
d_gene: TRBD2
j_gene: TRBJ2-1
CDR3aa: CASSLNSGRVNEQFF
CDR3nt: TGTGCCAGCAGCTTAAATAGCGGGAGGGTTAATGAGCAGTTCTTC

v_gene: TRBV5-1
abundance: .
d_gene: TRBD1
j_gene: TRBJ2-7
CDR3aa: CASSEGQVRAYEQYF
CDR3nt: TGCGCCAGCAGCGAGGGACAGGTAAGGGCCTACGAGCAGTACTTC

v_gene: TRBV18
abundance: .
d_gene: TRBD1
j_gene: TRBJ2-3
CDR3aa: CASSRQGVVKDTQYF
CDR3nt: TGTGCCAGCTCACGACAGGGGGTTGTAAAAGATACGCAGTATTTT

v_gene: TRBV19
abundance: .
d_gene: TRBD2
j_gene: TRBJ2-3
CDR3aa: CASSEGLAITTDTQYF
CDR3nt: TGTGCCAGTAGTGAGGGACTAGCCATCACTACAGATACGCAGTATTTT

v_gene: TRBV10-3
abundance: once
d_gene: TRBD2
j_gene: TRBJ2-3
CDR3aa: CAISDGRASDTQYF
CDR3nt: TGTGCCATCAGTGACGGGAGGGCATCAGATACGCAGTATTTT

v_gene: TRBV6-1
abundance: .
d_gene: .
j_gene: TRBJ2-7
CDR3aa: CASSGGYEQYF
CDR3nt: TGTGCCAGTTCCGGGGGCTACGAGCAGTACTTC

v_gene: TRBV29-1
abundance: few
d_gene: TRBD1
j_gene: TRBJ1-1
CDR3aa: CSTGGAPNTEAFF
CDR3nt: TGCAGTACAGGGGGCGCCCCGAACACTGAAGCTTTCTTT

v_gene: TRBV4-2
abundance: .
d_gene: TRBD1
j_gene: TRBJ1-2
CDR3aa: CASSLGQGADYGYTF
CDR3nt: TGTGCCAGCAGCCTAGGACAGGGGGCGGACTATGGCTACACCTTC

v_gene: TRBV6-5
abundance: .
d_gene: .
j_gene: TRBJ1-2
CDR3aa: CASSYAGISGYTF
CDR3nt: TGTGCCAGCAGTTACGCAGGAATCAGTGGCTACACCTTC

v_gene: TRBV7-8
abundance: .
d_gene: .
j_gene: TRBJ1-2
CDR3aa: CASSSKGLGSYGYTF
CDR3nt: TGTGCCAGCAGCTCGAAGGGGCTCGGTAGCTATGGCTACACCTTC

v_gene: TRBV11-2
abundance: few
d_gene: .
j_gene: TRBJ1-1
CDR3aa: CASSLEFRGFNTEAFF
CDR3nt: TGTGCCAGCAGCTTAGAATTTCGGGGGTTCAACACTGAAGCTTTCTTT

v_gene: TRBV7-2
abundance: .
d_gene: .
j_gene: TRBJ1-2
CDR3aa: CASSLRGDRSSNYGYTF
CDR3nt: TGTGCCAGCAGCCTCCGGGGGGATAGGAGTTCTAACTATGGCTACACCTTC

v_gene: TRBV18
abundance: .
d_gene: TRBD1
j_gene: TRBJ2-7
CDR3aa: CASSPRDRVEAYEQYF
CDR3nt: TGTGCCAGCTCACCACGGGACAGAGTAGAGGCCTACGAGCAGTACTTC

v_gene: TRBV18
abundance: few
d_gene: .
j_gene: TRBJ2-2
CDR3aa: CASSTQQNTGELFF
CDR3nt: TGTGCCAGCTCAACGCAACAGAACACCGGGGAGCTGTTTTTT

v_gene: TRBV30
abundance: .
d_gene: .
j_gene: TRBJ1-1
CDR3aa: CASRKGRDTEAFF
CDR3nt: TGTGCCTCCCGGAAGGGCAGGGACACTGAAGCTTTCTTT

v_gene: TRBV28
abundance: .
d_gene: TRBD1
j_gene: TRBJ1-5
CDR3aa: CASSPQGGTQPQHF
CDR3nt: TGTGCCAGCAGTCCACAGGGGGGGACTCAGCCCCAGCATTTT

v_gene: TRBV19
abundance: .
d_gene: .
j_gene: TRBJ1-5
CDR3aa: CASSKSRFNQPQHF
CDR3nt: TGTGCCAGTAGTAAATCCAGATTCAATCAGCCCCAGCATTTT

v_gene: TRBV4-3
abundance: few
d_gene: .
j_gene: TRBJ2-7
CDR3aa: CASSQDFRAEQYF
CDR3nt: TGCGCCAGCAGCCAAGATTTCAGGGCCGAGCAGTACTTC

v_gene: TRBV5-1
abundance: .
d_gene: .
j_gene: TRBJ1-2
CDR3aa: CASSLDSRSRIYGYTF
CDR3nt: TGCGCCAGCAGCTTGGATTCCAGGTCAAGAATCTATGGCTACACCTTC

v_gene: TRBV27
abundance: .
d_gene: .
j_gene: TRBJ1-1
CDR3aa: CASSPTGYTEAFF
CDR3nt: TGTGCCAGCAGTCCTACAGGGTACACTGAAGCTTTCTTT

v_gene: TRBV28
abundance: .
d_gene: TRBD1
j_gene: TRBJ1-3
CDR3aa: CASSLKGARGNTIYF
CDR3nt: TGTGCCAGCAGTTTAAAGGGGGCCCGTGGAAACACCATATATTTT

v_gene: TRBV25-1
abundance: .
d_gene: .
j_gene: TRBJ2-7
CDR3aa: CASSESQVPYEQYF
CDR3nt: TGTGCCAGCAGTGAGTCACAGGTTCCCTACGAGCAGTACTTC

v_gene: TRBV28
abundance: few
d_gene: .
j_gene: TRBJ1-4
CDR3aa: CASTTVKEKLFF
CDR3nt: TGTGCCAGCACCACTGTGAAGGAAAAACTGTTTTTT

v_gene: TRBV9
abundance: .
d_gene: .
j_gene: TRBJ2-2
CDR3aa: CASSVDSHTGELFF
CDR3nt: TGTGCCAGCAGCGTAGACTCCCACACCGGGGAGCTGTTTTTT

v_gene: TRBV5-4
abundance: .
d_gene: TRBD2
j_gene: TRBJ2-5
CDR3aa: CASSLTPGGNVVETQYF
CDR3nt: TGTGCCAGCAGCCTTACTCCGGGGGGGAATGTTGTGGAGACCCAGTACTTC

v_gene: TRBV7-8
abundance: .
d_gene: TRBD2
j_gene: TRBJ2-1
CDR3aa: CASSPRTRGQDEQFF
CDR3nt: TGTGCCAGCAGCCCGCGGACTAGGGGCCAGGATGAGCAGTTCTTC

v_gene: TRBV7-9
abundance: .
d_gene: TRBD1
j_gene: TRBJ1-1
CDR3aa: CASSSYRGVYTEAFF
CDR3nt: TGTGCCAGCAGCTCCTACAGGGGAGTGTACACTGAAGCTTTCTTT

v_gene: TRBV12-5
abundance: .
d_gene: TRBD2
j_gene: TRBJ2-1
CDR3aa: CASGLGEREISNEQFF
CDR3nt: TGTGCTAGTGGTTTGGGGGAGCGGGAGATTAGCAATGAGCAGTTCTTC

v_gene: TRBV6-5
abundance: .
d_gene: .
j_gene: TRBJ2-7
CDR3aa: CASRGEQRFYEQYF
CDR3nt: TGTGCCAGCCGTGGGGAGCAAAGATTCTACGAGCAGTACTTC

v_gene: TRBV5-4
abundance: .
d_gene: TRBD1
j_gene: TRBJ2-1
CDR3aa: CASKIGQGQYNEQFF
CDR3nt: TGTGCCAGCAAAATAGGCCAGGGACAGTACAATGAGCAGTTCTTC

v_gene: TRBV5-4
abundance: .
d_gene: .
j_gene: TRBJ2-3
CDR3aa: CASSTGNTDTQYF
CDR3nt: TGTGCCAGCAGTACAGGGAACACAGATACGCAGTATTTT

v_gene: TRBV7-2
abundance: .
d_gene: TRBD1
j_gene: TRBJ2-5
CDR3aa: CASSKRTGLQETQYF
CDR3nt: TGTGCCAGCAGCAAACGGACAGGCCTCCAAGAGACCCAGTACTTC